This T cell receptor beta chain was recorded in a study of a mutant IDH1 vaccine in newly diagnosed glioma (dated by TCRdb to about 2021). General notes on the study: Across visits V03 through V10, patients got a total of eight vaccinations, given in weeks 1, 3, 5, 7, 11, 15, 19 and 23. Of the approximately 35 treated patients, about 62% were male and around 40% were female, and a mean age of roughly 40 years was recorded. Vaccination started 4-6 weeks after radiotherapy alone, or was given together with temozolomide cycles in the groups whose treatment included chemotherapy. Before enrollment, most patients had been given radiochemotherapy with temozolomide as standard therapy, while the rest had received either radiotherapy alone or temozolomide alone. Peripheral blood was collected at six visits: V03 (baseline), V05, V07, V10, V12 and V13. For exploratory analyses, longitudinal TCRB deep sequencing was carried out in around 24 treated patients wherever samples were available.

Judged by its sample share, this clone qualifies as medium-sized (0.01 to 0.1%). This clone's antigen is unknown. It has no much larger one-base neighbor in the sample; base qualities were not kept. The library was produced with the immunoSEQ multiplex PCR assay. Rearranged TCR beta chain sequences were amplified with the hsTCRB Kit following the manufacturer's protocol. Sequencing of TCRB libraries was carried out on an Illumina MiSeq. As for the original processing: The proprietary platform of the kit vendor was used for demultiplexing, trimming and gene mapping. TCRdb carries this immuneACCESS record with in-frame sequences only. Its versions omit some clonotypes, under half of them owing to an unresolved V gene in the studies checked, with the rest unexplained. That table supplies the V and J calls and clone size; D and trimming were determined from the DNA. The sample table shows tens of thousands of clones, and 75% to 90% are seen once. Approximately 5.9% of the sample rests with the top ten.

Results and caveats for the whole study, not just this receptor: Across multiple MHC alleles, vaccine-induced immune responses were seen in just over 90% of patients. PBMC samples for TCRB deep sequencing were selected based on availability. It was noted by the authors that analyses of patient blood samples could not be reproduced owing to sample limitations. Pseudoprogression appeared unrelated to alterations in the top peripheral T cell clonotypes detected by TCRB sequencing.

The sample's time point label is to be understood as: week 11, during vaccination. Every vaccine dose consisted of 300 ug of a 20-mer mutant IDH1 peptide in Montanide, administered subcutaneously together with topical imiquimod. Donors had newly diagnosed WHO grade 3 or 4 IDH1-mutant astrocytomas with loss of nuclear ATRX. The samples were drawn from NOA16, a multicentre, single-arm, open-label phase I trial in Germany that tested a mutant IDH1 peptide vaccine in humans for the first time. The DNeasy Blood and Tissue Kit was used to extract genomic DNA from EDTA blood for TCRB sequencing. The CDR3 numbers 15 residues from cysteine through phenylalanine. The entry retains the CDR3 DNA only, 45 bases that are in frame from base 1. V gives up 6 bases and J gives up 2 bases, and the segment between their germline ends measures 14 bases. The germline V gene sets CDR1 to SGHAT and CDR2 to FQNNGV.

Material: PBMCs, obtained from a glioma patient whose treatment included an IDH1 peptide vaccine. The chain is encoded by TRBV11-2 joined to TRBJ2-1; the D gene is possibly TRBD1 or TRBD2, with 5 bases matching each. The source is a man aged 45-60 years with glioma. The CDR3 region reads CASSRDLGPYNEQFF. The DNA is TGTGCCAGCAGTCGGGACCTTGGCCCCTACAATGAGCAGTTCTTC.